This T cell receptor beta chain was found in a study of control samples from healthy donors and cancer patients. The method was immunoSEQ multiplex PCR; TCRdb's version includes in-frame clones alone and lacks a portion of them. The sample gives roughly 160,000 clones, roughly 88% of which show up once; 4% to 6% is in the top ten. The CDR3 is made up of 15 amino acids. Germline V CDR1 and CDR2: MDHEN, SYDVKM. V lost 5 bases and J 4 bases, leaving 14 bases between the germline ends. The source is a woman aged 25-40 years in good health. The sequencing input was blood. The genes are TRBV28 and TRBJ2-2; TRBD2 might be the D (6 bases). The CDR3 region has the DNA TGTGCCAGCAGTATGGTCCTCGGGGGCACCGGGGAGCTGTTTTTT. It is translated as CASSMVLGGTGELFF.